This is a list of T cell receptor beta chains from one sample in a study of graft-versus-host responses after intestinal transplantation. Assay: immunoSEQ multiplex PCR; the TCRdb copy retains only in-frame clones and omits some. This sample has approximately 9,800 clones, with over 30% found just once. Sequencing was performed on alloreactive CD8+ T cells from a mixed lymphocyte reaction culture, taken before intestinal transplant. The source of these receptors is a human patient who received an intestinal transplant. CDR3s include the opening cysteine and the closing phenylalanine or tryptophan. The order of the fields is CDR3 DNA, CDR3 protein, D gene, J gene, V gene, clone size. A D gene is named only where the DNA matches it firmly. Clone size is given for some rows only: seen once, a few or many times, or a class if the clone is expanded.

cdr3_nt: TGTGCCACCAGCAGAGGAGCAGGGGTGAATGAAGCTTTCTTT
cdr3_aa: CATSRGAGVNEAFF
d_call: NA
j_call: TRBJ1-1
v_call: TRBV15
clone_size: few

cdr3_nt: TGTTCCAGGAAGGAGACGGCATACGATTTCTACGAGCAGTACTTC
cdr3_aa: CSRKETAYDFYEQYF
d_call: NA
j_call: TRBJ2-7
v_call: TRBV2
clone_size: few

cdr3_nt: TGTGCCAGCAGCCTAACCCTAACCGGGACAGCGGATTCACCCCTCCACTTT
cdr3_aa: CASSLTLTGTADSPLHF
d_call: TRBD1
j_call: TRBJ1-6
v_call: TRBV7-8
clone_size: NA

cdr3_nt: TGTGCCAGCAGCCAAGATAGTGGTCTTACCCAGCATTTT
cdr3_aa: CASSQDSGLTQHF
d_call: NA
j_call: TRBJ1-5
v_call: TRBV4-2
clone_size: few

cdr3_nt: TGTGCCAGCGAACAGGGAGGGCCCTCCTACGAGCAGTACTTC
cdr3_aa: CASEQGGPSYEQYF
d_call: NA
j_call: TRBJ2-7
v_call: TRBV7-2
clone_size: NA

cdr3_nt: TGCGCCAGCAGTCAAGGACTAGCGGGGGAGGAGACCCAGTACTTC
cdr3_aa: CASSQGLAGEETQYF
d_call: TRBD2
j_call: TRBJ2-5
v_call: TRBV23-1
clone_size: NA

cdr3_nt: TGCGCCAGCAGCCCAGGTTACGAGCAGTACTTC
cdr3_aa: CASSPGYEQYF
d_call: NA
j_call: TRBJ2-7
v_call: TRBV5-1
clone_size: once

cdr3_nt: TGTGCCAGTAGTACCGGGACAGGGCGCGAGCAGTACTTC
cdr3_aa: CASSTGTGREQYF
d_call: TRBD1
j_call: TRBJ2-7
v_call: TRBV19
clone_size: medium-sized

cdr3_nt: TGTGCCACCAGCAGAGGTAGCGGGAGTGGCTCCGGGGAGCTGTTTTTT
cdr3_aa: CATSRGSGSGSGELFF
d_call: TRBD2
j_call: TRBJ2-2
v_call: TRBV15
clone_size: NA

cdr3_nt: TGTGCCAGCAGCTTCGGACAGGGTCCGGACACCTTC
cdr3_aa: CASSFGQGPDTF
d_call: TRBD1
j_call: TRBJ1-2
v_call: TRBV11-2
clone_size: few

cdr3_nt: TGTGCCAGCAGTTTAGAGGGACTAGTTGATGAGCAGTTCTTC
cdr3_aa: CASSLEGLVDEQFF
d_call: TRBD2
j_call: TRBJ2-1
v_call: TRBV28
clone_size: medium-sized

cdr3_nt: TGTGCCTGGGGAGCCGGGACAGGGTTGGAAGAGCAGTACTTC
cdr3_aa: CAWGAGTGLEEQYF
d_call: TRBD1
j_call: TRBJ2-7
v_call: TRBV30
clone_size: NA

cdr3_nt: TGTGCCATCAGAGCTGGAGGGAATGAGCAGTTCTTC
cdr3_aa: CAIRAGGNEQFF
d_call: NA
j_call: TRBJ2-1
v_call: TRBV10-3
clone_size: medium-sized

cdr3_nt: TGCGCCAGCAGCTGGAATCACGGAGGACTTAACTATGGCTACACCTTC
cdr3_aa: CASSWNHGGLNYGYTF
d_call: NA
j_call: TRBJ1-2
v_call: TRBV5-1
clone_size: NA

cdr3_nt: TGTGCCAGCAGCCCCGGTAGGACAGGGGCCACAGATACGCAGTATTTT
cdr3_aa: CASSPGRTGATDTQYF
d_call: TRBD1
j_call: TRBJ2-3
v_call: TRBV28
clone_size: NA

cdr3_nt: TGTGCCAGCAGTACCTGGCGGGGGGGCACCGGGGAGCTGTTTTTT
cdr3_aa: CASSTWRGGTGELFF
d_call: TRBD2
j_call: TRBJ2-2
v_call: TRBV6-5
clone_size: NA

cdr3_nt: TGTGCCACCAGCAGAGTAAACAGACCCGACTACGAGCAGTACTTC
cdr3_aa: CATSRVNRPDYEQYF
d_call: NA
j_call: TRBJ2-7
v_call: TRBV15
clone_size: few

cdr3_nt: TGTGCCAGCAGCTTTGGGACAGCCACTGAAGCTTTCTTT
cdr3_aa: CASSFGTATEAFF
d_call: TRBD1
j_call: TRBJ1-1
v_call: TRBV5-6
clone_size: few

cdr3_nt: TGTGCCAGCAGTCCTCCGAGCGGTTTTTCCTACAATGAGCAGTTCTTC
cdr3_aa: CASSPPSGFSYNEQFF
d_call: NA
j_call: TRBJ2-1
v_call: TRBV28
clone_size: NA

cdr3_nt: TGTGCCAGCAGCCCGGACATCGCCGGTTACGAGCAGTACTTC
cdr3_aa: CASSPDIAGYEQYF
d_call: NA
j_call: TRBJ2-7
v_call: TRBV9
clone_size: medium-sized

cdr3_nt: TGTGCCAGCAGCTTAGGCGCTAGCGGGGGGGCAGAGACCCAGTACTTC
cdr3_aa: CASSLGASGGAETQYF
d_call: TRBD2
j_call: TRBJ2-5
v_call: TRBV7-2
clone_size: NA

cdr3_nt: TGTGCCAGCAGCCGACAGGGGAAATACACAGATACGCAGTATTTT
cdr3_aa: CASSRQGKYTDTQYF
d_call: TRBD1
j_call: TRBJ2-3
v_call: TRBV5-6
clone_size: few

cdr3_nt: TGTGCCAGCAGTTTTTCCCCTCTACCCAACACCGGGGAGCTGTTTTTT
cdr3_aa: CASSFSPLPNTGELFF
d_call: NA
j_call: TRBJ2-2
v_call: TRBV28
clone_size: NA

cdr3_nt: TGTGCCAGCAGTACCCGACGGGAGATCTCCTACGAGCAGTACTTC
cdr3_aa: CASSTRREISYEQYF
d_call: NA
j_call: TRBJ2-7
v_call: TRBV27
clone_size: few